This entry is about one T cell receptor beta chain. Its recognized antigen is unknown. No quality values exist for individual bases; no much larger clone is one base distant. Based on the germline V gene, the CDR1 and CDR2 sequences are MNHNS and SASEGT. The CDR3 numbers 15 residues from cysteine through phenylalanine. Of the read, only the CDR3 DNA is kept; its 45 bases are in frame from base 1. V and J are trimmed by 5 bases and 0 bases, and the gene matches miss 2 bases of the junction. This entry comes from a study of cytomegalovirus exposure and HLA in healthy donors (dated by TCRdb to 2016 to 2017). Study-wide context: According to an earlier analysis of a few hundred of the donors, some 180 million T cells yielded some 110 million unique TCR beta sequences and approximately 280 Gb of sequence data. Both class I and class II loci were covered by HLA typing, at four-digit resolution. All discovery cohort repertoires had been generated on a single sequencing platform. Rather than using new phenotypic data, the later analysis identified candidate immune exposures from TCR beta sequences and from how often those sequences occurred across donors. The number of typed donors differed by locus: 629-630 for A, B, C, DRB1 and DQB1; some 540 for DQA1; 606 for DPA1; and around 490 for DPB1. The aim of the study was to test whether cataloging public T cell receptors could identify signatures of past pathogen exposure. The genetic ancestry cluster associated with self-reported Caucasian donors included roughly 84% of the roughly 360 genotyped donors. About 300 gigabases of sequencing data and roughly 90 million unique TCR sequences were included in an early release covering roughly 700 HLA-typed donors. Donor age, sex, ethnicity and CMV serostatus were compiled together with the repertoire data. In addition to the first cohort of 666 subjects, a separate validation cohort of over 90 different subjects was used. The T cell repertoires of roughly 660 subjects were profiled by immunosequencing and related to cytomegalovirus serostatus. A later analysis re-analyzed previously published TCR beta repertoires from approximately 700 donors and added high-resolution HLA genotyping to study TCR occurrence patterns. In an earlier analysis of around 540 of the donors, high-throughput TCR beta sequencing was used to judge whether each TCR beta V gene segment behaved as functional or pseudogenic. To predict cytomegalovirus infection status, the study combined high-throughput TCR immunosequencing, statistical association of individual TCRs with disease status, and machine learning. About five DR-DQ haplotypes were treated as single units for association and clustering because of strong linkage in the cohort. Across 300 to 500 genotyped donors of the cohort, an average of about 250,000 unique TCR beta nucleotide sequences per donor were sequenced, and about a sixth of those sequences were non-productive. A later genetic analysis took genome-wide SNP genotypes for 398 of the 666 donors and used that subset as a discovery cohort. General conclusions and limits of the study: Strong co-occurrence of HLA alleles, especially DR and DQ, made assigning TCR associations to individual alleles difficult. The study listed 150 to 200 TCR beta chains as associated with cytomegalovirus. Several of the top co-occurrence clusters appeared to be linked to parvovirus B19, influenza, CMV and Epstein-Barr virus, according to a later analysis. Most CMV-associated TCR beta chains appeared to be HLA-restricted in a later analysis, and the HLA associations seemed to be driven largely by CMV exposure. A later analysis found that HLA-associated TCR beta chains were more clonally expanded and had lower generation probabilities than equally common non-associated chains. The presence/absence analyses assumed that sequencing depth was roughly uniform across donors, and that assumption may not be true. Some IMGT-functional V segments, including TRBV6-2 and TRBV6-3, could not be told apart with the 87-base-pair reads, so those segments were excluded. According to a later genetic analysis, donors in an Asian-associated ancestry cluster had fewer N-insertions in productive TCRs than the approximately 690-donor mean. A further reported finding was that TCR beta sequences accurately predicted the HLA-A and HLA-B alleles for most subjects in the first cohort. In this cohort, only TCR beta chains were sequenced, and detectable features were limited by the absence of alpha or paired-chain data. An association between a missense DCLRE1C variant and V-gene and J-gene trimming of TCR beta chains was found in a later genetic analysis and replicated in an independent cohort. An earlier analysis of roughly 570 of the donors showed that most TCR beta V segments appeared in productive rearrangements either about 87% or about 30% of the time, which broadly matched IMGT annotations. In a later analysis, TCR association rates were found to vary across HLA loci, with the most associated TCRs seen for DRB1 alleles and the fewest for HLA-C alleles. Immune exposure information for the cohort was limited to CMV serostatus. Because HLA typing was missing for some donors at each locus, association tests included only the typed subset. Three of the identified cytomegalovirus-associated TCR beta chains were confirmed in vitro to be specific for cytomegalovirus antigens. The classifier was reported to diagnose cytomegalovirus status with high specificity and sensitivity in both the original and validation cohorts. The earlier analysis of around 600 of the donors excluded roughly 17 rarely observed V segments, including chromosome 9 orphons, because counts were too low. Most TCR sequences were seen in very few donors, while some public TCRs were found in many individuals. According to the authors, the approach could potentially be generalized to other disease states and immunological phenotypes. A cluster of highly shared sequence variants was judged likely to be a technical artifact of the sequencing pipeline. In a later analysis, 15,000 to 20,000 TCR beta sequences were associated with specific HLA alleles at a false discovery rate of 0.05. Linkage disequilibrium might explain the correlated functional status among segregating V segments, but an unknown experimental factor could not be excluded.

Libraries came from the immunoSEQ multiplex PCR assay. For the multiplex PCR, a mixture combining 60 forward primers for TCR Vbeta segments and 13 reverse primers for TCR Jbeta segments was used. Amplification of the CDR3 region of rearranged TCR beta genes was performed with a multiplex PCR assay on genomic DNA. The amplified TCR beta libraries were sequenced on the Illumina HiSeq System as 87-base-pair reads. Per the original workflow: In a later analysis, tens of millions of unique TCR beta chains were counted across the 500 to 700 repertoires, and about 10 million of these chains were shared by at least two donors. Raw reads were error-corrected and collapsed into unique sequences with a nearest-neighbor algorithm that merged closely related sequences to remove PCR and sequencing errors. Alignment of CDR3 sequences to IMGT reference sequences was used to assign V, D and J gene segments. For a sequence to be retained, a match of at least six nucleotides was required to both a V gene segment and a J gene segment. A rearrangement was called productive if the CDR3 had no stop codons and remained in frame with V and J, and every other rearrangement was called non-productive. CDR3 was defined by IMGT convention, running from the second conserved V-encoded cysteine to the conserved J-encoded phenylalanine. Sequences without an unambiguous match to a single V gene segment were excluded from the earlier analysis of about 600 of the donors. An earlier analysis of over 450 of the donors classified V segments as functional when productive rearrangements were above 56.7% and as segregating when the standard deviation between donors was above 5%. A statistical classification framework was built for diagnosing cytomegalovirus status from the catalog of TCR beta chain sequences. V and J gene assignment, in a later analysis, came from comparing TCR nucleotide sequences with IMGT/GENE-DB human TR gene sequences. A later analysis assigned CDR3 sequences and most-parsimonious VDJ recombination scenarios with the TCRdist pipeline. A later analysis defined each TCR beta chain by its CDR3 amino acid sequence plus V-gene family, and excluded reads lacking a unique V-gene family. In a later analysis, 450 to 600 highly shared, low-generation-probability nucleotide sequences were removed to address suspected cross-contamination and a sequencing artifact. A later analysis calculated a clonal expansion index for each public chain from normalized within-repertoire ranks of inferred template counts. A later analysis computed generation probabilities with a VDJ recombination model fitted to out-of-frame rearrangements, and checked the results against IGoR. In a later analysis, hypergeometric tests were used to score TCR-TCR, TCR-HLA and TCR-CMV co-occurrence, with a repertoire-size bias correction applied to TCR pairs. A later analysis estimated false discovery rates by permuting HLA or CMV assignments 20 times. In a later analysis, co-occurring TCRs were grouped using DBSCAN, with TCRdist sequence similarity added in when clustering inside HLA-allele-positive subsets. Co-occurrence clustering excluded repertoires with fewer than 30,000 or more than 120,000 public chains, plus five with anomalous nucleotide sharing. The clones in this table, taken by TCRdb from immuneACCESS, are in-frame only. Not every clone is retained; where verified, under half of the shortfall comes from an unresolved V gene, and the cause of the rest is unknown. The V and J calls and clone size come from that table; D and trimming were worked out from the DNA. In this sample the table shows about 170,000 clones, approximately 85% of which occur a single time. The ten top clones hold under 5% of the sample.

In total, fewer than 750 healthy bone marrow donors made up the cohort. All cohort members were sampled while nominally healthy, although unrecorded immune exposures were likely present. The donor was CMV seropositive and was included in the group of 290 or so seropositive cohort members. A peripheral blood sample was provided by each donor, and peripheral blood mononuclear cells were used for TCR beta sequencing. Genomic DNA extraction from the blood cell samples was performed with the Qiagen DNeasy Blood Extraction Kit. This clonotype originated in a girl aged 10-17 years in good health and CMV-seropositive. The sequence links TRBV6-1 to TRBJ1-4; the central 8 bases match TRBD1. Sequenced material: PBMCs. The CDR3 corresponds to CASSMTGATNEKLFF. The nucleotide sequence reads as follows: TGTGCCAGCAGTATGACAGGGGCAACTAATGAAAAACTGTTTTTT.